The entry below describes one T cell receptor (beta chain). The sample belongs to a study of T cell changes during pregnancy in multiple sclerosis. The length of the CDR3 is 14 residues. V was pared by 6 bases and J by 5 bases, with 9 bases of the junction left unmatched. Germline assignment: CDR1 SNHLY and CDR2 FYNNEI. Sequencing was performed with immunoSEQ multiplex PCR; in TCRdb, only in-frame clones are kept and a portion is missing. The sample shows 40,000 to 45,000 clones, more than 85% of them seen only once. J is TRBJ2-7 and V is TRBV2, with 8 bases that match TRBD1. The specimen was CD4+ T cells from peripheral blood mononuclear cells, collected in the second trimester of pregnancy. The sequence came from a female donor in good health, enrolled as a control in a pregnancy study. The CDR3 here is CASRVDRGRHEQYF. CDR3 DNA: TGTGCCAGCAGGGTCGACAGGGGTCGGCACGAGCAGTACTTC.